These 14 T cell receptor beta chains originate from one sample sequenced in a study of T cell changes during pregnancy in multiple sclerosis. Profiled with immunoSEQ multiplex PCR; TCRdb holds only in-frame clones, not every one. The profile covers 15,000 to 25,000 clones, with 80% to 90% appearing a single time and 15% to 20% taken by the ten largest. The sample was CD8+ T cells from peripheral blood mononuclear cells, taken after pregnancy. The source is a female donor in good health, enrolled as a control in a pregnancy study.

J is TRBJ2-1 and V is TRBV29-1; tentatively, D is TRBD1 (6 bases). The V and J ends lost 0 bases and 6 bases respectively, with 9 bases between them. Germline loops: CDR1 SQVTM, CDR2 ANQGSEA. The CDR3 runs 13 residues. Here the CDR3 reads CSVEEPGVNEQFF. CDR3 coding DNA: TGCAGCGTTGAAGAACCAGGGGTCAATGAGCAGTTCTTC.

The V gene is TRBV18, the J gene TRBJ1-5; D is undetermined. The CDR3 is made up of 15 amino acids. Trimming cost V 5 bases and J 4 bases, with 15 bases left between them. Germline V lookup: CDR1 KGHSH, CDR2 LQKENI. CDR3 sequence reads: CASSGGSPLNQPQHF. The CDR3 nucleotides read TGTGCCAGCTCAGGCGGTAGTCCCCTTAATCAGCCCCAGCATTTT.

CDR3 loop: CASSQEGERGGSPLHF. The CDR3, as DNA: TGCGCCAGCAGCCAAGAGGGGGAAAGGGGGGGTTCACCCCTCCACTTT. The chain carries TRBV4-1 and TRBJ1-6; the D gene is possibly TRBD1 (6 bases). CDR1 and CDR2 from the germline V gene are MGHRA and YSYEKL. Trimming took 0 bases from V and 9 from J, leaving 15 bases between them. CDR3 length: 16 residues.

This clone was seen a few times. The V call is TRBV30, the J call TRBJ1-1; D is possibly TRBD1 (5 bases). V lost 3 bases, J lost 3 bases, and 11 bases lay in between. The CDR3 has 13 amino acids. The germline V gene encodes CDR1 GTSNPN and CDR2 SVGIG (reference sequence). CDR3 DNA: TGTGCCTGGAGGGGGCGCCAGGACACTGAAGCTTTCTTT. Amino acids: CAWRGRQDTEAFF. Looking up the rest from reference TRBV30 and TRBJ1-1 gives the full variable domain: SQTIHQWPATLVQPVGSPLSLECTVEGTSNPNLYWYRQAAGRGLQLLFYSVGIGQISSEVPQNLSASRPQDRQFILSSKKLLLSDSGFYLCAWRGRQDTEAFFGQGTRLTVV.

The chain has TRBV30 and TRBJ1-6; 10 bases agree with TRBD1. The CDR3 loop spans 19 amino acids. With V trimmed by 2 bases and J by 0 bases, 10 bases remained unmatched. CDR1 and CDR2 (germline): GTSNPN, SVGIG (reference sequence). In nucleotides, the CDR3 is TGTGCCTGGAGTATGACAGGGGGCGCGTTAAGCTCCTATAATTCACCCCTCCACTTT. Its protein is CAWSMTGGALSSYNSPLHF. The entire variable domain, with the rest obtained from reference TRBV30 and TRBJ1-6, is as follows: SQTIHQWPATLVQPVGSPLSLECTVEGTSNPNLYWYRQAAGRGLQLLFYSVGIGQISSEVPQNLSASRPQDRQFILSSKKLLLSDSGFYLCAWSMTGGALSSYNSPLHFGNGTRLTVT.

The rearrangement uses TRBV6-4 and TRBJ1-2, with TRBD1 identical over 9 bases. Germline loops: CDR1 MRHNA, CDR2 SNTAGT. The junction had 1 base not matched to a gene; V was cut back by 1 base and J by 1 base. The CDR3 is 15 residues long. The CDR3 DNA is TGTGCCAGCAGTGACTTGGGACAGGGTAACTATGGCTACACCTTC. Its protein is CASSDLGQGNYGYTF.

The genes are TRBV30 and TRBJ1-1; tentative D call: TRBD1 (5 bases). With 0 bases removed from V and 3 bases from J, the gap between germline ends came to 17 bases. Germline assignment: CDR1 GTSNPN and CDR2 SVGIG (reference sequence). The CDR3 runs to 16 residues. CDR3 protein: CAWSVWLGLRDTEAFF. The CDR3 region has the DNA TGTGCCTGGAGTGTATGGCTGGGGCTCAGGGACACTGAAGCTTTCTTT.

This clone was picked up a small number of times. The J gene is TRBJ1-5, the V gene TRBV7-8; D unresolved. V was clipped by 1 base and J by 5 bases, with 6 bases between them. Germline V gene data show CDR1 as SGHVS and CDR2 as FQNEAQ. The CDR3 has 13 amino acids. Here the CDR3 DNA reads TGTGCCAGCAGCTTAGACGACTATCAGCCCCAGCATTTT. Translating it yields CASSLDDYQPQHF.

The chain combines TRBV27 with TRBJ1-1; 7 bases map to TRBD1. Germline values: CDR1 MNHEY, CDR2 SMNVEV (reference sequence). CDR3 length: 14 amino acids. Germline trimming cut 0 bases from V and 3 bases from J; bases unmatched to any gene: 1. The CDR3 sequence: CASSLSGGYTEAFF. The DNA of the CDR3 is TGTGCCAGCAGTTTATCAGGGGGCTACACTGAAGCTTTCTTT.

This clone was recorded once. CDR3 protein: CASETSGYNEQFF. Here the CDR3 DNA reads TGTGCCAGTGAGACTAGCGGGTACAATGAGCAGTTCTTC. The rearrangement uses TRBV19 and TRBJ2-1, with 10 bases identical to TRBD2. Trimming took 8 bases from V and 4 from J; bases not matched to a gene: 2. The CDR3 covers 13 residues. CDR1 and CDR2 (germline): LNHDA, SQIVND (reference sequence).

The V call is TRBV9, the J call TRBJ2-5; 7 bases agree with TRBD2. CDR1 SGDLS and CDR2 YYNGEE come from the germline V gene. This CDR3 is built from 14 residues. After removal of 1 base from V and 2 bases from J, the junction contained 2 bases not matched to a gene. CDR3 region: CASSVRAGQETQYF. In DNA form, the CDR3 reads TGTGCCAGCAGCGTACGAGCGGGGCAAGAGACCCAGTACTTC.

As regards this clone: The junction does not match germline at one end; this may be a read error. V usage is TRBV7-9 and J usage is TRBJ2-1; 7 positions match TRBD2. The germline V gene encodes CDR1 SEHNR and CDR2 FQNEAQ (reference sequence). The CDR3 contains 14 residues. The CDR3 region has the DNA TGTGCCAGCAGCTTAAGGGACTACTACTATGAGCAGTTCTTC. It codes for CASSLRDYYYEQFF.

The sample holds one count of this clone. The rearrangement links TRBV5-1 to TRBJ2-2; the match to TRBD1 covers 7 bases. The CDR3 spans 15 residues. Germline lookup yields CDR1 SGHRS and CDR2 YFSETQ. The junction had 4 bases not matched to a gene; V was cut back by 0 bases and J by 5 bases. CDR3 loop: CASSLEQGLTGELFF. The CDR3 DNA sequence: TGCGCCAGCAGCTTGGAACAGGGGTTAACCGGGGAGCTGTTTTTT.

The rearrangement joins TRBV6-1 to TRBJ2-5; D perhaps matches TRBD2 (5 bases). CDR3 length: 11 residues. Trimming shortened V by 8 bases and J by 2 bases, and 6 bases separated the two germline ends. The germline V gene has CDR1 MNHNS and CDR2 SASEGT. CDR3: CASRDQETQYF. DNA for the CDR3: TGTGCCAGCCGGGATCAAGAGACCCAGTACTTC.